Below are 6 T cell receptor beta chains sequenced from a single sample in a study of blood T cell repertoires in COVID-19. Produced via immunoSEQ multiplex PCR; TCRdb's table is partial and in-frame only. The profile covers 150,000 to 200,000 clones, with 75% to 90% appearing a single time and less than 3.5% taken by the ten largest. Material for sequencing was peripheral blood. The receptors were sampled from a human donor with acute or convalescent COVID-19. The donor label of this sample is uncertain.

The rearrangement uses TRBV18 and TRBJ1-5; 8 nucleotides match TRBD1. V lost 4 bases to trimming and J lost 6 bases; unmatched junction nucleotides: 5. Looked up from germline, CDR1 is KGHSH and CDR2 is LQKENI. The CDR3 consists of 14 residues. The CDR3 DNA reads as TGTGCCAGCTCACAAACAGGGGGGACTCAGCCCCAGCATTTT. This sequence encodes CASSQTGGTQPQHF.

The CDR3 sequence: CASSSQGLNQPQHF. DNA of the CDR3: TGTGCCAGCAGCTCGCAGGGACTCAATCAGCCCCAGCATTTT. The chain joins TRBV5-8 to TRBJ1-5; D possibly corresponds to TRBD1 (5 bases). The ends were cut back, 3 bases at V and 3 bases at J, with 10 bases in the middle. Per the germline V gene, CDR1 is SGHTS and CDR2 is YDEGEE. The CDR3 spans 14 residues.

This rearrangement joins TRBV18 to TRBJ2-3, with 7 bases lining up with TRBD2. Germline V gives CDR1 KGHSH, CDR2 LQKENI. The CDR3 length is 15 residues. The ends lost 5 bases at V and 1 base at J; junction bases unmatched: 6. CDR3: CASSVDGGGTDTQYF. Written as DNA, the CDR3 is TGTGCCAGCTCAGTGGATGGGGGGGGCACAGATACGCAGTATTTT.

This chain joins TRBV5-4 and TRBJ2-3; no reliable D call. The germline V and J ends were trimmed by 3 bases and 7 bases, with 9 bases remaining between them. The CDR3 sequence is 12 residues long. The V gene's germline CDR1 is SGHNT and CDR2 YYREEE (reference sequence). The CDR3 DNA is TGTGCCAGCAGCTCGAACTCGCATACGCAGTATTTT. As protein: CASSSNSHTQYF.

This chain joins TRBV11-2 and TRBJ1-2; 7 bases match TRBD1. CDR1 and CDR2 from the germline V gene are SGHAT and FQNNGV. This CDR3 has 19 residues. V gave up 2 bases and J gave up 4 bases; unmatched junction bases: 19. The CDR3 DNA reads TGTGCCAGCAGCTTACGGCTAGGACAGGTTTTCGGGGGATCCTATGGCTACACCTTC. Residues: CASSLRLGQVFGGSYGYTF.

V and J are TRBV27 and TRBJ2-1, with TRBD2 matching 8 bases. The germline V gene has CDR1 MNHEY and CDR2 SMNVEV (reference sequence). The CDR3 covers 15 residues. Trimming removed 5 bases from V and 6 bases from J; junction bases left unmatched: 9. The CDR3 DNA reads as TGTGCCAGCAGTCGAAGCGGGGGTAGTGTCAATGAGCAGTTCTTC. It specifies CASSRSGGSVNEQFF.